Each of the 18 T cell receptor beta chains below was sequenced from the same sample in a study of T-cell memory formation after mild COVID-19. TCRdb called the 5' RACE reads again in MiXCR, with one record for every CDR3 protein. In the table there are around 200,000 distinct CDR3 sequences, roughly 10% of which are singletons. The sequencing sample was made of PBMCs or a T cell subset sorted from them (not recorded which). The source is a man between 18 and 35 years old who had mild COVID-19 (a few samples of this study predate the infection). Cell type and time point are not known.

The rearrangement links TRBV15 to TRBJ1-6; D not resolved. The length of the CDR3 is 13 residues. V lost 11 bases and J lost 4, with 12 bases in between. Germline V lookup: CDR1 LNHNV, CDR2 YYDKDF (reference sequence). The CDR3 protein is CAARTEYNSPLHF. In DNA form, the CDR3 reads TGTGCCGCACGGACGGAGTATAATTCACCCCTCCACTTT. Filled out from reference TRBV15 and TRBJ1-6, the complete variable domain reads DAMVIQNPRYQVTQFGKPVTLSCSQTLNHNVMYWYQQKSSQAPKLLFHYYDKDFNNEADTPDNFQSRRPNTSFCFLDIRSPGLGDTAMYLCAARTEYNSPLHFGNGTRLTVT.

This chain uses TRBV5-4 with TRBJ1-5; D not resolved. The CDR3 is made up of 13 amino acids. CDR1 SGHNT and CDR2 YYREEE come from the germline V gene (reference sequence). V lost 10 bases, J lost 7 bases, and 18 bases lay in between. The CDR3 is CAVQSGLEQPQHF. The CDR3 DNA reads as TGTGCCGTACAGTCGGGGTTAGAGCAGCCCCAGCATTTT.

This clonotype was detected only a few times. CDR3 in amino acids: CASSQSLADTQYF. In DNA form, the CDR3 reads TGCGCCAGCAGCCAATCTCTGGCAGATACGCAGTATTTT. The J gene is TRBJ2-3, the V gene TRBV4-3; D is ambiguous. Trimming shortened V by 2 bases and J by 4 bases, and 7 bases separated the two germline ends. The CDR3 is made up of 13 amino acids. Per the germline V gene, CDR1 is LGHNA and CDR2 is YSLEER.

This clonotype has just a few counts. This chain joins TRBV5-4 and TRBJ1-1; 9 nucleotides align to TRBD1. The ends lost 7 bases at V and 6 bases at J; junction bases unmatched: 7. Germline V gene sequence: CDR1 SGHNT, CDR2 YYREEE (reference sequence). This CDR3 comprises 13 residues. CDR3 amino acids: CASETGQGSEAFF. For the CDR3, the DNA is TGTGCCAGCGAGACGGGACAGGGCTCTGAAGCTTTCTTT.

This clonotype was seen repeatedly, ten times or more. This chain joins TRBV20-1 and TRBJ2-3; 7 bases map to TRBD1. The ends lost 5 bases at V and 1 base at J; junction bases unmatched: 3. Germline CDR1 DFQATT, CDR2 SNEGSKA (reference sequence). CDR3 length: 13 amino acids. DNA of the CDR3: TGCAGTGCTCGCGGACAGGGCACAGATACGCAGTATTTT. As protein: CSARGQGTDTQYF.

This clonotype was seen many times. The V gene is TRBV5-1, the J gene TRBJ2-2; 8 bases agree with TRBD2. The CDR3 has 16 amino acids. Germline V lookup: CDR1 SGHRS, CDR2 YFSETQ. V gave up 4 bases and J gave up 7 bases; unmatched junction bases: 12. The CDR3 nucleotides are TGCGCCAGCAGCCGGGAGGGGAGTCGCGATCGCGGGGAGCTGTTTTTT. Translating it yields CASSREGSRDRGELFF. The whole variable domain, remainder taken from reference TRBV5-1 and TRBJ2-2, is KAGVTQTPRYLIKTRGQQVTLSCSPISGHRSVSWYQQTPGQGLQFLFEYFSETQRNKGNFPGRFSGRQFSNSRSEMNVSTLELGDSALYLCASSREGSRDRGELFFGEGSRLTVL.

This clonotype was counted a few times. This sequence joins TRBV2 and TRBJ2-5, with 11 bases fitting TRBD1. The CDR3 totals 14 residues. Losses at the gene ends were 10 bases for V and 5 bases for J; bases not matched to a gene: 9. CDR1 is SNHLY and CDR2 is FYNNEI in the germline V gene. In DNA, the CDR3 is TGTGCCACCTCTGGCGGGACAGGGGGGGAGACCCAGTACTTC. Amino acids: CATSGGTGGETQYF.

This clonotype occurred a few times. The chain combines TRBV5-1 with TRBJ2-5; 9 positions agree with TRBD1. In germline, CDR1 is SGHRS, CDR2 YFSETQ. V lost 4 bases to trimming and J lost 4 bases; unmatched junction nucleotides: 5. The CDR3 covers 14 residues. In nucleotides, the CDR3 is TGCGCCAGCAGCCGGGACAGGGTGAGAGAGACCCAGTACTTC. Its protein product is CASSRDRVRETQYF.

The chain carries TRBV9 and TRBJ2-4; 7 bases are shared with TRBD2. CDR3 size: 15 residues. Germline V gene lookup returns CDR1 SGDLS and CDR2 YYNGEE. Trimming cost V 4 bases and J 6 bases; bases outside gene matches: 10. The CDR3 DNA is TGTGCCAGCAGCAGGGGCGGGGAGGGACTAAACATTCAGTACTTC. Its translation is CASSRGGEGLNIQYF.

This clonotype was seen ten or more times. The chain carries TRBV4-3 and TRBJ2-5, with D perhaps assigned TRBD1 or TRBD2 (5 bases each). The CDR3 contains 16 residues. Between the trimmed V and J ends, which lost 0 bases and 7 bases, there was a span of 18 bases. Per the germline V gene, CDR1 is LGHNA and CDR2 is YSLEER. The CDR3 coding sequence is TGCGCCAGCAGCCAAGAAGGGACGAGCCCAGGCGGGACCCAGTACTTC. Protein sequence: CASSQEGTSPGGTQYF.

A few counts support this clonotype. V usage is TRBV28 and J usage is TRBJ2-7; D is unresolved. This CDR3 is 13 amino acids long. From germline, CDR1 is MDHEN and CDR2 SYDVKM. V was shortened by 6 bases and J by 6 bases, with 15 bases between the two germline ends. The CDR3 coding sequence is TGTGCCAGCAGAAGTGCTGGCCGTCCCGAGCAGTACGTC. Translation gives CASRSAGRPEQYV.

This clonotype has ten or more counts. This chain joins TRBV29-1 and TRBJ1-5; possibly TRBD1 for D (6 bases). CDR1 SQVTM and CDR2 ANQGSEA come from the germline V gene. The germline V and J ends were trimmed by 0 bases and 7 bases, with 10 bases remaining between them. The CDR3 is 13 residues long. The CDR3 bases are TGCAGCGTTGAAGAAGGGGGTGGGCAGCCCCAGCATTTT. Translated: CSVEEGGGQPQHF. The full variable domain, completed using reference TRBV29-1 and TRBJ1-5, is SAVISQKPSRDICQRGTSLTIQCQVDSQVTMMFWYRQQPGQSLTLIATANQGSEATYESGFVIDKFPISRPNLTFSTLTVSNMSPEDSSIYLCSVEEGGGQPQHFGDGTRLSIL.

This chain connects TRBV6-5 to TRBJ2-6; D may match TRBD1 or TRBD2 (5 bases each). Germline V lookup: CDR1 MNHEY, CDR2 SVGAGI. The germline V and J ends were trimmed by 5 bases and 1 base, with 6 bases remaining between them. The CDR3 loop spans 14 amino acids. CDR3 coding DNA: TGTGCCAGCAGTGAGGGGTCTGGGGCCAACGTCCTGACTTTC. Protein: CASSEGSGANVLTF.

The V gene is TRBV5-1, the J gene TRBJ2-5; D gene uncertain. V lost 0 bases and J lost 4, with 13 bases in between. The CDR3 length is 15 residues. CDR1 is SGHRS, CDR2 YFSETQ, per germline. CDR3 residues: CASSLGAGPPETQYF. The CDR3 bases are TGCGCCAGCAGCTTGGGGGCAGGTCCGCCAGAGACCCAGTACTTC.

The V and J genes are TRBV19 and TRBJ2-7; 9 nucleotides agree with TRBD1. The CDR3 is 15 amino acids. The germline V gene has CDR1 LNHDA and CDR2 SQIVND (reference sequence). The ends lost 7 bases at V and 0 bases at J; junction bases unmatched: 7. Here the CDR3 DNA reads TGTGCCAGTAACCCCGGGACAGGGAGCTCCTACGAGCAGTACTTC. Protein: CASNPGTGSSYEQYF.

The chain uses TRBV12-3 or TRBV12-4 and TRBJ1-2; D is ambiguous. CDR3 size: 15 residues. Trimming removed 2 bases from V and 3 bases from J, with 13 bases in between. The CDR3 sequence: CASSLRGGADYGYTF. CDR3 DNA: TGTGCCAGCAGTTTAAGAGGTGGAGCGGACTATGGCTACACCTTC.

This clonotype appeared a few times. The chain recombines TRBV6-1 with TRBJ2-7, with D hard to call. The CDR3 length is 16 residues. The ends were cut back, 6 bases at V and 5 bases at J, with 23 bases in the middle. The germline CDR1 and CDR2 sequences are MNHNS and SASEGT. The CDR3 sequence is CASRTNRASLLDEQYF. CDR3 bases: TGTGCCAGCAGGACAAATCGGGCCTCCCTCCTGGACGAGCAGTACTTC.

This clonotype was picked up a small number of times. The rearrangement links TRBV20-1 to TRBJ1-3; no clear D gene. Trimming took 6 bases from V and 0 from J, leaving 12 bases between them. This CDR3 is 14 amino acids long. From germline, CDR1 is DFQATT and CDR2 SNEGSKA (reference sequence). CDR3 DNA: TGCAGTGCAACCGGACTCAACTCTGGAAACACCATATATTTT. Amino acids: CSATGLNSGNTIYF.